This TCR beta chain was profiled in a study of immune evolution from preneoplasia to lung adenocarcinoma. Whole-study context: HLA loss of heterozygosity: roughly 6.4% AIS, around 16% MIA, around 35% ADC, none AAH.

Between the mid-2010s and the late 2010s, patients underwent resection in Japan or China. General observations from the study: Later-stage lesions seemingly showed higher T cell density and diversity than normal lung.

Regarding this clone: The antigen is unknown. A read error may produce the germline difference seen at one junction end.

Some clones are missing from TCRdb's copy, which holds only in-frame ones; the method was immunoSEQ multiplex PCR. The sample yields roughly 9,900 clones, 65% to 90% seen once. The clonotype comes from a person aged 65 to 85 with lung adenocarcinoma. Sequenced sample: FFPE minimally invasive lung adenocarcinoma tissue.

The CDR3 DNA reads as TGTGCCAGCAACCAAGATCCCCGTGCTGGTGGCTACACCTTC. Translation gives CASNQDPRAGGYTF. The J gene is TRBJ1-2, the V gene TRBV4-2; D unresolved. From germline, CDR1 is LGHNA and CDR2 YNFKEQ. The CDR3 covers 14 residues.